This T cell receptor beta chain was sequenced for a study of T-cell reconstitution after alpha-beta-depleted transplantation in children. Preparation of the TCRbeta library used unique molecular identifiers. One entry per CDR3 protein, called by TCRdb with MiXCR from the PCR reads. Here the sample spans some 260,000 distinct CDR3 sequences, approximately 24% being singletons. V shed 6 bases and J shed 7 bases, with 16 bases lying between them. Germline V lookup: CDR1 DFQATT, CDR2 SNEGSKA (reference sequence). There are 14 residues in the CDR3. The sample holds a few counts of this clonotype. Its matching antigen is unknown. Study-wide results and limits: It was surviving recipient T cells and thymic progenitors that gave some patients high TCRbeta diversity at day 60.

The receptor comes from a female patient between 2 and 15 years old who had a stem cell transplant for congenital amegakaryocytic thrombocytopenia, so the T cells may come from the graft donor. The chain is built from TRBV20-1 and TRBJ1-6; D may be TRBD1 (6 bases). This specimen was PBMCs, mostly from graft donor cells, taken 360 days after TCRalphabeta/CD19-depleted stem cell transplant. For the CDR3, the DNA is TGCAGTGCAAACCCGGGACAACCGAATTCACCCCTCCACTTT. It encodes CSANPGQPNSPLHF.